This T cell receptor beta chain stems from a study of T cells in women clearing cervical HPV infection. Across the study: Case blood was drawn when the lesion was first found; control blood after infection became undetectable. General study points: Each sample's T-cell count was unknown, possibly confounding richness.

Turning to this clone: No antigen is known for it. The read gets to within 3 residues of the CDR3 end, and the germline J gene fills in the rest.

All donors had a single incident cervical HPV16 infection, not prevalent. The germline V gene encodes CDR1 SEHNR and CDR2 FQNEAQ (reference sequence). The trim removed 5 bases at V and 2 bases at J, leaving 3 bases unmatched. The CDR3 totals 15 residues. Sequencing used immunoSEQ multiplex PCR; TCRdb keeps in-frame clones, though not all of them. This listing includes more than 40,000 clones. Sequenced sample: blood buffy coat. The chain has TRBV7-9 and TRBJ2-3, with 11 positions matching TRBD2. This TCR derives from a woman between 18 and 69 years old with a cervical HPV16 infection that either progressed to CIN3+ or cleared (not recorded which). The sequenced CDR3 bases are TGTGCCAGCAGCACGACTAGCGGGGCCACAGATACG. Protein product: CASSTTSGATDT. The full CDR3 reads CASSTTSGATDTQYF.